Below, 23 T cell receptor beta chains from the same sample are listed, as sequenced in a study of blood T cell repertoires in COVID-19. This table comes from immunoSEQ multiplex PCR, and its TCRdb copy is limited to in-frame clones, with some not included. The sample holds approximately 100,000 clones, around 81% seen once. Sequencing was carried out using peripheral blood. All receptors come from a man aged 55-75 years with acute or convalescent COVID-19.

The rearrangement links TRBV19 to TRBJ1-1; perhaps TRBD1 as D (5 bases). Germline CDR1 and CDR2: LNHDA and SQIVND (reference sequence). The length of the CDR3 is 14 residues. V dropped 4 bases and J dropped 4 bases, with 13 bases sitting between them. In DNA form, the CDR3 reads TGTGCCAGTAGTACTCATCAGGGCCCCACTGAAGCTTTCTTT. It yields the protein CASSTHQGPTEAFF. The complete variable domain, with remaining parts taken from reference TRBV19 and TRBJ1-1, reads DGGITQSPKYLFRKEGQNVTLSCEQNLNHDAMYWYRQDPGQGLRLIYYSQIVNDFQKGDIAEGYSVSREKKESFPLTVTSAQKNPTAFYLCASSTHQGPTEAFFGQGTRLTVV.

The J gene is TRBJ2-7, the V gene TRBV7-7; TRBD1 aligns across 8 bases. J gave up 0 bases and V 1 base, and 2 bases lay outside the gene matches. Germline V gene data show CDR1 as SSHAT and CDR2 as FNYEAQ (reference sequence). The CDR3 length is 15 residues. The CDR3 region is CASSLGTGSSYEQYF. Here the CDR3 DNA reads TGTGCCAGCAGCTTAGGGACAGGGAGCTCCTACGAGCAGTACTTC.

CDR3 residues: CASSLGTGPANVLTF. DNA for the CDR3: TGTGCCAGCAGCTTGGGGACAGGGCCTGCCAACGTCCTGACTTTC. The rearrangement links TRBV5-4 to TRBJ2-6; 8 bases agree with TRBD1. After removal of 0 bases from V and 7 bases from J, the junction contained 3 bases not matched to a gene. This CDR3 is built from 15 residues. Per the germline V gene, CDR1 is SGHNT and CDR2 is YYREEE (reference sequence).

The chain carries TRBV5-1 and TRBJ1-6; 7 bases fit TRBD1. The V and J ends lost 2 bases and 6 bases, in that order; junction bases with no gene match: 5. In germline, CDR1 is SGHRS, CDR2 YFSETQ. The CDR3 length is 15 residues. The CDR3 here is CASSLWTGGNSPLHF. The DNA of the CDR3 is TGCGCCAGCAGCTTATGGACAGGAGGTAATTCACCCCTCCACTTT.

The chain is built from TRBV2 and TRBJ2-5; D may be TRBD1 (6 bases). Per germline, CDR1 SNHLY and CDR2 FYNNEI. The V gene lost 3 bases and the J gene lost 1 base, with 12 bases spanning the gap. The CDR3 totals 15 residues. The CDR3 nucleotides read TGTGCCAGCAGTGATTCCGGGACACCCCAAGAGACCCAGTACTTC. This translates into CASSDSGTPQETQYF. Based on the CDR3 plus reference TRBV2 and TRBJ2-5, the full variable domain is EPEVTQTPSHQVTQMGQEVILRCVPISNHLYFYWYRQILGQKVEFLVSFYNNEISEKSEIFDDQFSVERPDGSNFTLKIRSTKLEDSAMYFCASSDSGTPQETQYFGPGTRLLVL.

The chain joins TRBV5-5 to TRBJ1-1; D possibly corresponds to TRBD1 (5 bases). Per the germline V gene, CDR1 is SGHKS and CDR2 is YYEKEE (reference sequence). V was trimmed by 4 bases and J by 1 base, leaving 14 bases between them. The CDR3 is 15 amino acids. DNA for the CDR3: TGTGCCAGCAGCGCGGGACCGCTGAAGAACACTGAAGCTTTCTTT. This encodes CASSAGPLKNTEAFF.

The chain couples TRBV5-6 to TRBJ2-7; tentative D call: TRBD2 (7 bases). Per the germline V gene, CDR1 is SGHDT and CDR2 is YYEEEE. This CDR3 is built from 16 residues. Between the trimmed V and J ends, which lost 5 bases and 4 bases, there was a span of 22 bases. CDR3 protein: CASRLTGGASKYEQYF. DNA for the CDR3: TGTGCCAGCAGATTGACTGGGGGGGCGTCTAAGTACGAGCAGTACTTC. Full variable domain (missing parts from reference TRBV5-6 and TRBJ2-7): DAGVTQSPTHLIKTRGQQVTLRCSPKSGHDTVSWYQQALGQGPQFIFQYYEEEERQRGNFPDRFSGHQFPNYSSELNVNALLLGDSALYLCASRLTGGASKYEQYFGPGTRLTVT.

This chain joins TRBV24-1 and TRBJ2-5; possibly TRBD2 for D (6 bases). V lost 6 bases, J lost 3 bases, and 10 bases lay in between. Per germline, CDR1 KGHDR and CDR2 SFDVKD. The CDR3 contains 13 residues. CDR3 amino acids: CATSQGGEETQYF. CDR3 DNA: TGTGCCACCAGTCAGGGAGGAGAAGAGACCCAGTACTTC.

This chain links TRBV28 with TRBJ1-2, with D hard to call. Germline V lookup: CDR1 MDHEN, CDR2 SYDVKM. V lost 2 bases to trimming and J lost 8 bases, with 15 bases between them. The CDR3 length is 14 residues. The CDR3 is CASSLPAFQQGYTF. In DNA, the CDR3 is TGTGCCAGCAGTTTACCAGCGTTTCAGCAGGGCTACACCTTC.

The genes are TRBV30 and TRBJ1-2; D possibly corresponds to TRBD1 (5 bases). The CDR3 has 12 amino acids. V lost 5 bases to trimming and J lost 4 bases, with 11 bases between them. The germline gives CDR1 GTSNPN, CDR2 SVGIG (reference sequence). The CDR3 sequence is CAWGRQPYGYTF. CDR3 bases: TGTGCCTGGGGAAGACAGCCCTATGGCTACACCTTC.

The rearrangement joins TRBV23-1 to TRBJ2-7; 10 nucleotides match TRBD1. TRBV23-1 is labeled an ORF, and its function is uncertain. The V segment lost 11 bases and the J segment 5 bases; nucleotides outside the gene matches: 12. The CDR3 covers 14 residues. The CDR3 DNA reads as TGCGCCCGTCGATCGGGACAGGGGACCAACGAGCAGTACTTC. As protein: CARRSGQGTNEQYF.

The gene calls are TRBV5-1 and TRBJ2-7; unclear D gene. V lost 1 base to trimming and J lost 2 bases, with 7 bases between them. Germline CDR1 reads SGHRS; CDR2 reads YFSETQ. There are 13 residues in the CDR3. For the CDR3, the DNA is TGCGCCAGCAGCTTGTACCCAGCCTACGAGCAGTACTTC. It specifies CASSLYPAYEQYF. The whole variable domain, filled in from reference TRBV5-1 and TRBJ2-7, reads KAGVTQTPRYLIKTRGQQVTLSCSPISGHRSVSWYQQTPGQGLQFLFEYFSETQRNKGNFPGRFSGRQFSNSRSEMNVSTLELGDSALYLCASSLYPAYEQYFGPGTRLTVT.

The chain combines TRBV2 with TRBJ1-5, with D tentatively TRBD1 (5 bases). Germline loops: CDR1 SNHLY, CDR2 FYNNEI. V was shortened by 6 bases and J by 2 bases, with 14 bases between the two germline ends. CDR3 length: 15 amino acids. This CDR3 is CASRGQGYGNQPQHF. The DNA of the CDR3 is TGTGCCAGCAGGGGGCAGGGATACGGCAATCAGCCCCAGCATTTT.

The V call is TRBV11-2, the J call TRBJ2-7; 8 bases are shared with TRBD1. This CDR3 is built from 16 residues. The germline CDR1 and CDR2 sequences are SGHAT and FQNNGV. Trimming at V came to 3 bases and at J to 0 bases, leaving 7 bases not matched to a gene. CDR3 sequence: CASSFKRTGFSYEQYF. For the CDR3, the DNA is TGTGCCAGCAGCTTCAAACGGACAGGGTTCTCCTACGAGCAGTACTTC. Supplemented by reference TRBV11-2 and TRBJ2-7, the full variable domain reads EAGVAQSPRYKIIEKRQSVAFWCNPISGHATLYWYQQILGQGPKLLIQFQNNGVVDDSQLPKDRFSAERLKGVDSTLKIQPAKLEDSAVYLCASSFKRTGFSYEQYFGPGTRLTVT.

The CDR3 nucleotides are TGCAGCGTTGACCTGAGGAGATGGACTAGCGGGGGGGCCCCTGGCACAGATACGCAGTATTTT. Its protein is CSVDLRRWTSGGAPGTDTQYF. The rearrangement uses TRBV29-1 and TRBJ2-3; 15 positions match TRBD2. The V gene's germline CDR1 is SQVTM and CDR2 ANQGSEA. With V trimmed by 3 bases and J by 1 base, 17 bases remained unmatched. The CDR3 length is 21 residues.

The chain is built from TRBV4-1 and TRBJ2-1; 13 nucleotides line up with TRBD2. CDR1 is MGHRA, CDR2 YSYEKL, per germline. The CDR3 length is 15 residues. With V trimmed by 4 bases and J by 7 bases, 4 bases remained unmatched. The CDR3 is CASSPLAGGKNEQFF. In DNA form, the CDR3 reads TGCGCCAGCAGCCCACTAGCGGGGGGGAAAAATGAGCAGTTCTTC.

V and J are TRBV4-3 and TRBJ1-6; no definite D call. The CDR3 totals 15 residues. Germline CDR1 is LGHNA and CDR2 is YSLEER. Trimming removed 4 bases from V and 3 bases from J, with 10 bases in between. The CDR3 region is CASSRSSSYNSPLHF. The CDR3 nucleotides read TGCGCCAGCAGCCGATCCTCCAGCTATAATTCACCCCTCCACTTT.

V gene TRBV12-2 combines with J gene TRBJ1-2; the table's D call of TRBD1 was not tested on the DNA. TRBV12-2 is a pseudogene. The CDR3 has 17 residues. CDR3 sequence reads: CASRSRYSGQLGGGYTF. Written as DNA, the CDR3 is TGTGCAAGTCGCTCCCGATATTCGGGACAGCTCGGAGGCGGCTACACCTTC.

This chain joins TRBV5-1 and TRBJ2-3; 13 bases line up with TRBD2. After removal of 4 bases from V and 4 bases from J, the junction contained 6 bases not matched to a gene. This CDR3 has 16 amino acids. Germline CDR1 SGHRS, CDR2 YFSETQ. The CDR3 sequence: CASSPWTSGGPDTQYF. For the CDR3, the DNA is TGCGCCAGCAGCCCATGGACTAGCGGGGGCCCAGATACGCAGTATTTT.

The chain carries TRBV7-3 and TRBJ2-6; 8 nucleotides align to TRBD1. J gave up 4 bases and V 2 bases, and 10 bases lay outside the gene matches. The V gene's germline CDR1 is SGHTA and CDR2 FQGTGA. This CDR3 has 18 amino acids. Here the CDR3 DNA reads TGTGCCAGCAGCTTAGAGGGCAGGGGGCCCTCCGGGGCCAACGTCCTGACTTTC. It is translated as CASSLEGRGPSGANVLTF.

The CDR3 is CASSLSQGASNQPQHF. CDR3 bases: TGTGCCAGCAGCTTAAGTCAGGGGGCGAGCAATCAGCCCCAGCATTTT. This chain joins TRBV7-9 and TRBJ1-5; TRBD1 agrees at 8 bases. This CDR3 spans 16 amino acids. Germline CDR1 reads SEHNR; CDR2 reads FQNEAQ (reference sequence). The V and J ends lost 2 bases and 1 base, in that order; junction bases with no gene match: 4.

This chain uses TRBV10-3 with TRBJ1-1; 11 bases agree with TRBD1. With 8 bases clipped from V and 3 bases from J, the junction kept 11 bases outside the gene matches. Germline assignment: CDR1 ENHRY and CDR2 SYGVKD. This CDR3 comprises 16 residues. The CDR3 loop is CAIGRDRGFWDTEAFF. DNA for the CDR3: TGTGCCATCGGCCGGGACAGGGGGTTTTGGGACACTGAAGCTTTCTTT.

This rearrangement joins TRBV5-1 to TRBJ1-2; 11 bases map to TRBD1. V shed 3 bases, J shed 7 bases, and the junction held 5 bases outside the gene matches. The germline CDR1 and CDR2 sequences are SGHRS and YFSETQ. This CDR3 region has 14 residues. The CDR3 loop reads CASSSGTGGVGYTF. The CDR3 DNA reads TGCGCCAGCAGCTCCGGGACAGGGGGTGTTGGCTACACCTTC. The full variable domain, with the rest looked up from reference TRBV5-1 and TRBJ1-2, is KAGVTQTPRYLIKTRGQQVTLSCSPISGHRSVSWYQQTPGQGLQFLFEYFSETQRNKGNFPGRFSGRQFSNSRSEMNVSTLELGDSALYLCASSSGTGGVGYTFGSGTRLTVV.